This T cell receptor (beta chain) was captured in a study of T cells in localized non-small cell lung cancer. Whole-study findings and limits: Sequencing involved a lone tumor region, leaving heterogeneity possible. Adjacent lung was found to contain a median approximately 62 of the top 100 tumor clones. T cell clonality was highest in uninvolved adjacent lung, above tumor. Higher adjacent-lung clonality was associated with shorter survival.

CDR1 and CDR2 from the germline V gene are MNHEY and SMNVEV (reference sequence). The V and J ends lost 6 bases and 4 bases, in that order; junction bases with no gene match: 6. There are 16 residues in the CDR3. For this clone: The antigen is undetermined.

Profiling relied on immunoSEQ multiplex PCR, and the TCRdb table lists in-frame clones only, not all of them. The sample contains tens of thousands of clones, approximately 88% of which appear only once. Specimen: peripheral blood, collected before any cancer treatment. This clonotype was sampled from a man between 40 and 75 years old with stage I squamous cell lung carcinoma. The chain has TRBV27 and TRBJ2-1; 13 positions match TRBD2. The CDR3 DNA sequence: TGTGCCAGCAGCCGAGGGACTAGCGGGGCTTACAATGAGCAGTTCTTC. As protein: CASSRGTSGAYNEQFF.